Detailed here is one TCR beta chain. Its antigen is unidentified. This specimen comes from a study of CD8 T cells in ankylosing spondylitis. Study observations and caveats: Characteristic, it appeared, of ankylosing spondylitis blood was a TCR beta motif of several highly homologous variants.

The CDR3 is 15 amino acids. Trimming took 5 bases from V and 7 from J; bases not matched to a gene: 6. The germline CDR1 and CDR2 sequences are SGHRS and YFSETQ. One entry per CDR3 protein, called by TCRdb with MiXCR from the 5' RACE reads. This table has about 450,000 distinct CDR3 sequences, approximately 26% appearing once. The rearrangement uses TRBV5-1 and TRBJ2-1, with 13 bases identical to TRBD2. Sequencing was done on a sample of blood, either unsorted or a sorted T cell fraction (not recorded which). This TCR derives from a male donor with ankylosing spondylitis. The chain's CDR3 is CASSGTSGVKNEQFF. The CDR3 nucleotides are TGCGCCAGCAGTGGGACTAGCGGGGTCAAAAATGAGCAGTTCTTC. Looking up the rest from reference TRBV5-1 and TRBJ2-1 gives the full variable domain: KAGVTQTPRYLIKTRGQQVTLSCSPISGHRSVSWYQQTPGQGLQFLFEYFSETQRNKGNFPGRFSGRQFSNSRSEMNVSTLELGDSALYLCASSGTSGVKNEQFFGPGTRLTVL.